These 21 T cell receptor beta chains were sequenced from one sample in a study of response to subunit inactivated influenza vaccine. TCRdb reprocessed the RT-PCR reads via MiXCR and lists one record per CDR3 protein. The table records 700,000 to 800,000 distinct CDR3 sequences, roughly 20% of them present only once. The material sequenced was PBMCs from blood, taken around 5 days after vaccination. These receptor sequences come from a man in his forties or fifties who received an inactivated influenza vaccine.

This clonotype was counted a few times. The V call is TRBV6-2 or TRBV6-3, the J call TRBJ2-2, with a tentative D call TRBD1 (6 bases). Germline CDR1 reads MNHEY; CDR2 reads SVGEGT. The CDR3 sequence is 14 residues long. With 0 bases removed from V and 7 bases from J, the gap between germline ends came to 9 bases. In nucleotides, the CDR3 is TGTGCCAGCAGTTACTCGGACAGCAGCGGGGAGCTGTTTTTT. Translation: CASSYSDSSGELFF.

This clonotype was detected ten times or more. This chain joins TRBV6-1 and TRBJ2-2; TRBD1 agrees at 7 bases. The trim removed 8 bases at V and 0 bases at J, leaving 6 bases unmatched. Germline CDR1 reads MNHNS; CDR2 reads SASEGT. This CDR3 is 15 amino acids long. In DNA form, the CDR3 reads TGTGCCAGCGGTGTAGGACAGGCGAACACCGGGGAGCTGTTTTTT. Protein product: CASGVGQANTGELFF.

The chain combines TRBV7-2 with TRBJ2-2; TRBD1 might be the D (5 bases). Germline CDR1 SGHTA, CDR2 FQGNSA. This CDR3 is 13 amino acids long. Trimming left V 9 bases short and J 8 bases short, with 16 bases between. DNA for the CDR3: TGTGCCAGTGGGGCACTGACGGCGGGGGAGCTGTTTTTT. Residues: CASGALTAGELFF. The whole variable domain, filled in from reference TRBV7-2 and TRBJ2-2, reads GAGVSQSPSNKVTEKGKDVELRCDPISGHTALYWYRQSLGQGLEFLIYFQGNSAPDKSGLPSDRFSAERTGGSVSTLTIQRTQQEDSAVYLCASGALTAGELFFGEGSRLTVL.

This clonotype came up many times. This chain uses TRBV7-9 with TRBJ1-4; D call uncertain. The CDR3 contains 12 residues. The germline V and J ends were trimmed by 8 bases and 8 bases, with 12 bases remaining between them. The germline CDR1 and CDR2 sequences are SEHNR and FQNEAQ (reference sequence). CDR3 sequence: CASEMNEEKLFF. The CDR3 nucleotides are TGTGCCAGCGAGATGAACGAGGAAAAACTGTTTTTT. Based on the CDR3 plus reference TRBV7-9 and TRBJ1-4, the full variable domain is DTGVSQNPRHKITKRGQNVTFRCDPISEHNRLYWYRQTLGQGPEFLTYFQNEAQLEKSRLLSDRFSAERPKGSFSTLEIQRTEQGDSAMYLCASEMNEEKLFFGSGTQLSVL.

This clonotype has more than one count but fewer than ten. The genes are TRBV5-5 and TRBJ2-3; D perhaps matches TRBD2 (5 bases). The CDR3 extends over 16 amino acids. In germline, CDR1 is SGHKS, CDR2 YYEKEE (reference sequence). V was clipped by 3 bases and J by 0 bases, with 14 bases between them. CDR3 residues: CASSSAVVISTDTQYF. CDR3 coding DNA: TGTGCCAGCAGCTCAGCGGTAGTGATTAGCACAGATACGCAGTATTTT.

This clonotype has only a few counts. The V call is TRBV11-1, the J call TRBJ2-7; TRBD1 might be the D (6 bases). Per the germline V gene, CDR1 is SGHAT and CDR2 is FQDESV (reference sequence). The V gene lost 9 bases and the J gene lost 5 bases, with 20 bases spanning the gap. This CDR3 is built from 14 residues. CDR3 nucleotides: TGTGCCAGTAAAACAGGGTCCCGGTCTGACGAGCAGTACTTC. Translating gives CASKTGSRSDEQYF.

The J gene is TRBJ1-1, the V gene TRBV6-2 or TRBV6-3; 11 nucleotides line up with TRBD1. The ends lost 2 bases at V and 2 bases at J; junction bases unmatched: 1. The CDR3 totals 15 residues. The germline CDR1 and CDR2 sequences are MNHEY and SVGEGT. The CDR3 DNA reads TGTGCCAGCAGTTACGGACAGGGGGCCAACACTGAAGCTTTCTTT. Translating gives CASSYGQGANTEAFF.

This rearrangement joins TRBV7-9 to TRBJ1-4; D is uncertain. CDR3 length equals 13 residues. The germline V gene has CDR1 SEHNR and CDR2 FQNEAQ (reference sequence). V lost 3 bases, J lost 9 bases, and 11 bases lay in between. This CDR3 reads CASSFPSNQKLFF. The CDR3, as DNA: TGTGCCAGCAGCTTCCCATCCAATCAAAAACTGTTTTTT.

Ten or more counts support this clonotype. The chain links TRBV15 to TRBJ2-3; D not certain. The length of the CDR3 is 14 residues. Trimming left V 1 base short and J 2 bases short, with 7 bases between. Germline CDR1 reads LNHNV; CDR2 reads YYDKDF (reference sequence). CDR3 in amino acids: CATSRVTTTDTQYF. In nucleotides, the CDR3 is TGTGCCACCAGCAGAGTCACGACCACAGATACGCAGTATTTT.

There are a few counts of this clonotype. This CDR3 reads CASSWRLAGTYEQYF. The CDR3 DNA is TGCGCCAGCAGCTGGCGACTAGCGGGGACCTACGAGCAGTACTTC. J is TRBJ2-7 and V is TRBV4-1; TRBD2 agrees at 11 bases. The CDR3 is 15 residues long. Per germline, CDR1 MGHRA and CDR2 YSYEKL. Losses at the gene ends were 5 bases for V and 2 bases for J; bases not matched to a gene: 5.

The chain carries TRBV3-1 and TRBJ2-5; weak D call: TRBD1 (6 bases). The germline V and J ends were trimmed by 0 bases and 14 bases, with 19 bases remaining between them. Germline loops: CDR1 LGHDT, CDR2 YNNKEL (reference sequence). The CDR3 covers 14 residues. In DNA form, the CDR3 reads TGTGCCAGCAGCCAAGATGAGGGGGTCCGTCTTCTCTACTTC. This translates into CASSQDEGVRLLYF.

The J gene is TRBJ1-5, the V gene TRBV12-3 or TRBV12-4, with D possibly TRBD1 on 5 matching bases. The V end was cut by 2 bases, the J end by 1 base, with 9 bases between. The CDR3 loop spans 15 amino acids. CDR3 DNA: TGTGCCAGCAGTTTAACCAGGGACAGCAATCAGCCCCAGCATTTT. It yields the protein CASSLTRDSNQPQHF.

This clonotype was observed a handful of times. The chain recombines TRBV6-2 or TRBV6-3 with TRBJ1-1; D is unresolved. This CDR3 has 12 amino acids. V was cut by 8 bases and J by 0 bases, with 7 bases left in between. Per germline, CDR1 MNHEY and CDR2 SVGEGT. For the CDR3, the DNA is TGTGCCAGCGCAGACATGAACACTGAAGCTTTCTTT. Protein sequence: CASADMNTEAFF.

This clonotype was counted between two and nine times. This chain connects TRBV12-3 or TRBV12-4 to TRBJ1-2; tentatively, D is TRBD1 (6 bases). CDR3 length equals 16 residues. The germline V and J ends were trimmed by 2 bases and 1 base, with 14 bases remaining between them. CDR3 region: CASSLSGQLLNYGYTF. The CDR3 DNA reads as TGTGCCAGCAGTTTATCCGGACAGCTACTTAACTATGGCTACACCTTC.

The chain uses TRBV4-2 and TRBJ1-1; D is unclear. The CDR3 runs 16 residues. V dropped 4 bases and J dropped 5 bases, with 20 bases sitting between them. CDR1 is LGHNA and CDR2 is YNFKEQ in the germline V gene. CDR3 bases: TGTGCCAGCAGCCCGAGTTCCGTTGGAGTGGAGACTGAAGCTTTCTTT. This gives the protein CASSPSSVGVETEAFF.

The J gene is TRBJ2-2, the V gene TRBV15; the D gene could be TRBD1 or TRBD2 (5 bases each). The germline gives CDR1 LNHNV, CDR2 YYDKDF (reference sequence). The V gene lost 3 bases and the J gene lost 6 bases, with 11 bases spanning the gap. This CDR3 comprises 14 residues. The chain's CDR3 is CATSRRGYPGELFF. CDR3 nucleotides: TGTGCCACCAGCAGGAGGGGTTACCCCGGGGAGCTGTTTTTT.

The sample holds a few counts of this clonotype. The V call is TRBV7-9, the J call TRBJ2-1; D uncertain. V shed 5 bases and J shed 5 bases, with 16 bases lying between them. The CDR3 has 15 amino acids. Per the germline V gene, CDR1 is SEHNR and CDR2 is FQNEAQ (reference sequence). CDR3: CASSLLPLGNNEQFF. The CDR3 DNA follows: TGTGCCAGCAGCCTTCTCCCCCTAGGGAACAATGAGCAGTTCTTC.

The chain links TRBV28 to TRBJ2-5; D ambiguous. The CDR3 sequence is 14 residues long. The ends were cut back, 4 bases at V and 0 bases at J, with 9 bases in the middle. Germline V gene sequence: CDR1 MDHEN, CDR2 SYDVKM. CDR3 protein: CASSWKLDQETQYF. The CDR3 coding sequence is TGTGCCAGCAGTTGGAAGCTCGACCAAGAGACCCAGTACTTC.

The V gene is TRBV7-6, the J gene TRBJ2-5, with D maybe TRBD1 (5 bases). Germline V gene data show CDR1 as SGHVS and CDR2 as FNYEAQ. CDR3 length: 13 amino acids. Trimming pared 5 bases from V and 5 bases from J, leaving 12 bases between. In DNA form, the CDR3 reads TGTGCCAGCAGCCCAGGGATGCGGGAGACCCAGTACTTC. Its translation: CASSPGMRETQYF.

Here the CDR3 DNA reads TGTGCCAGCAGCGTAGCCCAGGGGAGGATCTACGAGCAGTACTTC. It specifies CASSVAQGRIYEQYF. The rearrangement uses TRBV9 and TRBJ2-7; the D call may be TRBD1 or TRBD2 (6 bases each). CDR3 length: 15 amino acids. The V and J ends lost 0 bases and 3 bases respectively, with 13 bases between them. The germline gives CDR1 SGDLS, CDR2 YYNGEE.

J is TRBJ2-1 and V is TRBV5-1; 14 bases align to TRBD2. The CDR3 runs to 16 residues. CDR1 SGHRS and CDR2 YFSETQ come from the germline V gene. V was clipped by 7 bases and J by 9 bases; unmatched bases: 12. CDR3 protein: CASGRFAGTSGGEQFF. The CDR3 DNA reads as TGCGCCAGCGGCAGGTTTGCCGGGACTAGCGGGGGTGAGCAGTTCTTC.